This TCR beta chain came from a study of response to subunit inactivated influenza vaccine. Via MiXCR, TCRdb re-called the RT-PCR reads, giving one row per CDR3 protein. The data hold roughly 460,000 distinct CDR3 sequences, with 9.5% to 13% observed a single time. Findings and limits, study-wide: With each seasonal influenza vaccination, the authors suggested, few new T cells are recruited.

Germline CDR1 MNHNS, CDR2 SASEGT. Losses at the gene ends were 6 bases for V and 5 bases for J; bases not matched to a gene: 10. The CDR3 length is 16 residues. With regard to this clonotype: The antigen is not known.

The source of this sequence is a man aged 45-65 years who received an inactivated influenza vaccine. The chain joins TRBV6-1 to TRBJ2-1; 10 bases match TRBD2. The sequenced sample was PBMCs from blood, obtained roughly 47 days after vaccination. The CDR3 coding sequence is TGTGCCAGCAGGGAGCCTGGACTAGCGGTAAACAATGAGCAGTTCTTC. This encodes CASREPGLAVNNEQFF.